This passage covers 16 T cell receptor beta chains from one sample sequenced in a study of blood T cell repertoires in COVID-19. Data came from immunoSEQ multiplex PCR; TCRdb stores just in-frame clones and leaves some out. The data hold 220,000 or so clones, with about 80% observed a single time. The sample taken for sequencing was PBMCs or T cells enriched from blood (not recorded which). The receptors were gathered from a woman between 40 and 55 years old with acute COVID-19.

This chain connects TRBV7-8 to TRBJ2-7, with D possibly TRBD2 on 6 matching bases. The V gene's germline CDR1 is SGHVS and CDR2 FQNEAQ. Trimming removed 4 bases at V and 3 bases at J, with 22 bases between. The CDR3 runs 17 residues. The CDR3 bases are TGTGCCAGCAGCTCCTCCACGGACCGGGGGTCTAACTACGAGCAGTACTTC. Amino acid sequence: CASSSSTDRGSNYEQYF.

This clone was found once. V and J are TRBV5-1 and TRBJ2-1, with D possibly TRBD2 on 6 matching bases. The CDR3 spans 15 residues. CDR1 is SGHRS and CDR2 is YFSETQ in the germline V gene. V lost 0 bases and J lost 5, with 12 bases in between. The CDR3 spells CASSLGAGTNNEQFF. The CDR3 bases are TGCGCCAGCAGCTTGGGGGCGGGAACGAACAATGAGCAGTTCTTC.

The chain joins TRBV4-2 to TRBJ2-3; 9 bases agree with TRBD2. The ends lost 0 bases at V and 4 bases at J; junction bases unmatched: 5. The CDR3 is made up of 16 amino acids. Germline-derived CDR1 and CDR2 are LGHNA and YNFKEQ. CDR3 loop: CASSQDGLAGPDTQYF. In nucleotides, the CDR3 is TGTGCCAGCAGCCAAGACGGGCTAGCGGGGCCAGATACGCAGTATTTT.

This chain links TRBV28 with TRBJ2-5; 7 bases align to TRBD2. Losses at the gene ends were 1 base for V and 2 bases for J; bases not matched to a gene: 4. This CDR3 is 15 amino acids long. The V gene's germline CDR1 is MDHEN and CDR2 SYDVKM. CDR3 loop: CASSLFGTTQETQYF. CDR3 DNA: TGTGCCAGCAGTTTATTCGGGACTACTCAAGAGACCCAGTACTTC. Together with reference TRBV28 and TRBJ2-5, the CDR3 gives the full variable domain: DVKVTQSSRYLVKRTGEKVFLECVQDMDHENMFWYRQDPGLGLRLIYFSYDVKMKEKGDIPEGYSVSREKKERFSLILESASTNQTSMYLCASSLFGTTQETQYFGPGTRLLVL.

The genes are TRBV11-2 and TRBJ1-2; D may be TRBD1 (5 bases). Germline lookup yields CDR1 SGHAT and CDR2 FQNNGV. The CDR3 has 17 amino acids. Trimming removed 1 base at V and 4 bases at J, with 19 bases between. Written as DNA, the CDR3 is TGTGCCAGCAGCTTAGTCGCCTTTGACAGCCACCTCTATGGCTACACCTTC. As protein: CASSLVAFDSHLYGYTF.

This CDR3 is CASSFSGGSYNEQFF. The DNA for the CDR3 is TGTGCCAGCAGCTTCTCGGGGGGCTCCTACAATGAGCAGTTCTTC. This chain uses TRBV7-6 with TRBJ2-1; 7 bases map to TRBD2. V shed 3 bases and J 0 bases; nucleotides not matched to a gene: 2. The CDR3 is 15 residues long. Germline loops: CDR1 SGHVS, CDR2 FNYEAQ.

This clone showed up just a few times. This chain uses TRBV7-6 with TRBJ2-7; 11 nucleotides line up with TRBD2. J was trimmed by 1 base and V by 5 bases; bases with no gene match: 4. CDR1 SGHVS and CDR2 FNYEAQ come from the germline V gene. The CDR3 length is 15 residues. CDR3 in DNA: TGTGCCAGCAGCCGTACTAGCGGGGGATCCTACGAGCAGTACTTC. It yields the protein CASSRTSGGSYEQYF.

This clone was picked up a small number of times. The gene calls are TRBV7-9 and TRBJ1-1; the D is unclear. There are 15 residues in the CDR3. Trimming took 5 bases from V and 1 from J, leaving 14 bases between them. Germline loops: CDR1 SEHNR, CDR2 FQNEAQ (reference sequence). This CDR3 reads CASSSGSTANTEAFF. As DNA, the CDR3 is TGTGCCAGCAGCAGCGGGAGTACGGCGAACACTGAAGCTTTCTTT.

V and J are TRBV4-1 and TRBJ2-1, with D tentatively TRBD1 (5 bases). In germline, CDR1 is MGHRA, CDR2 YSYEKL. The V end was cut by 11 bases, the J end by 6 bases, with 17 bases between. CDR3 size: 13 residues. As DNA, the CDR3 is TGCGCCGGGGCGTGGGAACCCGTCAATGAGCAGTTCTTC. Translated, it gives CAGAWEPVNEQFF.

V and J are TRBV7-8 and TRBJ1-3; 9 positions agree with TRBD1. Trimming took 5 bases from V and 2 from J; bases not matched to a gene: 10. CDR3 length: 17 residues. The germline V gene has CDR1 SGHVS and CDR2 FQNEAQ. The CDR3 reads CASSTHGTGTTGNTIYF. The CDR3 nucleotides read TGTGCCAGCAGCACCCACGGGACAGGGACCACTGGAAACACCATATATTTT. Together with reference TRBV7-8 and TRBJ1-3, the CDR3 gives the full variable domain: GAGVSQSPRYKVAKRGQDVALRCDPISGHVSLFWYQQALGQGPEFLTYFQNEAQLDKSGLPSDRFFAERPEGSVSTLKIQRTQQEDSAVYLCASSTHGTGTTGNTIYFGEGSWLTVV.

The V and J genes are TRBV6-7 and TRBJ1-4, with D possibly being TRBD1 (5 bases). TRBV6-7 is placed among ORFs of uncertain function. This CDR3 region has 18 residues. V gave up 7 bases and J gave up 8 bases, with 29 bases separating them. The CDR3, as DNA: TGTGCCAGCATTCTGGAGGGACGGTTTATTATAGTCTGGGAAAAACTGTTTTTT. Its translation is CASILEGRFIIVWEKLFF.

The V and J genes are TRBV5-5 and TRBJ1-5, with a tentative D call TRBD1 (6 bases). V was trimmed by 4 bases and J by 7 bases, leaving 18 bases between them. Germline V CDR1 and CDR2: SGHKS, YYEKEE (reference sequence). This CDR3 spans 15 amino acids. CDR3 sequence reads: CASSPFTGSRQPQHF. DNA of the CDR3: TGTGCCAGCAGCCCCTTCACAGGGTCCCGGCAGCCCCAGCATTTT.

This clone occurred a few times. The gene calls are TRBV6-5 and TRBJ2-7; TRBD1 agrees at 9 bases. The CDR3 spans 15 residues. V lost 5 bases and J lost 3; bases outside the gene matches: 8. Germline V gives CDR1 MNHEY, CDR2 SVGAGI. As DNA, the CDR3 is TGTGCCAGCAGTCCACGACAGGGGGGGGTCTACGAGCAGTACTTC. Protein sequence: CASSPRQGGVYEQYF.

This clone was counted only a few times. The DNA for the CDR3 is TGTGCCAGCAGCTTAGGGGGCCTTACGCAGTATTTT. Residues: CASSLGGLTQYF. The rearrangement links TRBV11-2 to TRBJ2-3; possibly TRBD1 for D (5 bases). Germline V gene data show CDR1 as SGHAT and CDR2 as FQNNGV. There are 12 residues in the CDR3. Trimming cost V 1 base and J 8 bases, with 7 bases left between them.

The chain links TRBV27 to TRBJ2-7; D may be TRBD2 (6 bases). The CDR3 loop spans 15 amino acids. The ends were cut back, 2 bases at V and 3 bases at J, with 14 bases in the middle. Germline-derived CDR1 and CDR2 are MNHEY and SMNVEV (reference sequence). The CDR3 nucleotides are TGTGCCAGCAGTTTACAACTAGGAGGGGTCTACGAGCAGTACTTC. It specifies CASSLQLGGVYEQYF.

The rearrangement joins TRBV6-5 to TRBJ2-4; the D is unclear. With 7 bases removed from V and 0 bases from J, the gap between germline ends came to 13 bases. The CDR3 runs to 15 residues. Germline V lookup: CDR1 MNHEY, CDR2 SVGAGI. The CDR3 region is CASTPRGVAKNIQYF. CDR3 bases: TGTGCCAGCACCCCTCGAGGTGTAGCCAAAAACATTCAGTACTTC.